This record looks at one TCR beta chain sequence and its context. None of the included patients had other autoimmune diseases, uncontrolled infections, pregnancy or lactation, as these led to exclusion. This sample is part of a study of Graves' ophthalmopathy and Graves' hyperthyroidism. Scientists amplified the TCR beta CDR3 regions from RNA transcripts. HTBI-primed first-round RT-PCR preceded second-round multiplex PCR. TCRdb reprocessed the multiplex PCR reads with MiXCR, giving one entry per CDR3 protein. The data hold 580,000 or so distinct CDR3 sequences, with less than 45% observed a single time. CDR3 length: 15 residues. V gave up 2 bases and J gave up 7 bases; unmatched junction bases: 3. Germline V gene lookup returns CDR1 DFQATT and CDR2 SNEGSKA (reference sequence).

The source is an adult man with Graves' hyperthyroidism. This sequence joins TRBV20-1 and TRBJ2-1; 15 nucleotides agree with TRBD2. The sample comprised peripheral blood or thyroid tissue (not recorded which). CDR3: CSARTGTSGRNEQFF. The CDR3 nucleotides are TGCAGTGCTAGAACCGGGACTAGCGGGAGGAATGAGCAGTTCTTC.